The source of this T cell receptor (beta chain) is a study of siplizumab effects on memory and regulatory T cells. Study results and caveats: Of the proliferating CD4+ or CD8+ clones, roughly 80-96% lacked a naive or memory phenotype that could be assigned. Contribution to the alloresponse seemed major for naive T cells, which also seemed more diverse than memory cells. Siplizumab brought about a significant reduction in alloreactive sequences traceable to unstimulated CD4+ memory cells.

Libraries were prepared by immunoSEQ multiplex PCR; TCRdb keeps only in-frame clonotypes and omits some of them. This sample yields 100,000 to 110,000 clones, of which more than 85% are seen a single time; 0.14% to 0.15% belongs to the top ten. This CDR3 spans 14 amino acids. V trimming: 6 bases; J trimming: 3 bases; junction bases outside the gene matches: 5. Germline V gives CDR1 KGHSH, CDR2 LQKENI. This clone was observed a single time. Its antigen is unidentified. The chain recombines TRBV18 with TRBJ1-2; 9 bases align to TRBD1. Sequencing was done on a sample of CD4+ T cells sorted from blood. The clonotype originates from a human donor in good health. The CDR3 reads CASSRGQGDYGYTF. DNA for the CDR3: TGTGCCAGCTCCCGGGGACAGGGAGACTATGGCTACACCTTC.